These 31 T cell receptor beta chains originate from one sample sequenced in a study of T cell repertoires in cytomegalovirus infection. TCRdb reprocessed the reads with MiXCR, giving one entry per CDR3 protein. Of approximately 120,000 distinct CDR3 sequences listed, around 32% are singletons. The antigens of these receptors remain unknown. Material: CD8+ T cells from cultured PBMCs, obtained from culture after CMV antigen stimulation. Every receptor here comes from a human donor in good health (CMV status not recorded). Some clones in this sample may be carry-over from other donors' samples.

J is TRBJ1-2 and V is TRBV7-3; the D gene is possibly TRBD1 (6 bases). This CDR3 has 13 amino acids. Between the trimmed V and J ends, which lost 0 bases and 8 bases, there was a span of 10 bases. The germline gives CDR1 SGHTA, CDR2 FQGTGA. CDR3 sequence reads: CASSLTGGGGYTF. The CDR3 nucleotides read TGTGCCAGCAGCTTAACGGGAGGGGGAGGCTACACCTTC.

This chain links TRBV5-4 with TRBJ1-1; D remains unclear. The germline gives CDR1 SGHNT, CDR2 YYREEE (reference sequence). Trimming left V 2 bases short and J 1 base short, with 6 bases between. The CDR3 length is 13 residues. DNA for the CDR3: TGTGCCAGCAGCTTAATTGAGAACACTGAAGCTTTCTTT. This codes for CASSLIENTEAFF.

This CDR3 reads CASSLGGGFTEAFF. The CDR3 nucleotides read TGTGCCAGCAGTTTAGGGGGAGGGTTTACTGAAGCTTTCTTT. The chain has TRBV12-3 or TRBV12-4 and TRBJ1-1; D is undetermined. Trimming shortened V by 1 base and J by 5 bases, and 11 bases separated the two germline ends. The length of the CDR3 is 14 residues.

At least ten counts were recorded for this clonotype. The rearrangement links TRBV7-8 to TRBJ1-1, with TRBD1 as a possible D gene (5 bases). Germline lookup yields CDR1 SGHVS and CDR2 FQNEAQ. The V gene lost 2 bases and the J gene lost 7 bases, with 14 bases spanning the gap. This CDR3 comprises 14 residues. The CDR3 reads CASSLNGRGDEAFF. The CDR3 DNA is TGTGCCAGCAGCTTAAACGGGAGAGGGGATGAAGCTTTCTTT. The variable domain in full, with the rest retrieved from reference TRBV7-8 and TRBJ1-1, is GAGVSQSPRYKVAKRGQDVALRCDPISGHVSLFWYQQALGQGPEFLTYFQNEAQLDKSGLPSDRFFAERPEGSVSTLKIQRTQQEDSAVYLCASSLNGRGDEAFFGQGTRLTVV.

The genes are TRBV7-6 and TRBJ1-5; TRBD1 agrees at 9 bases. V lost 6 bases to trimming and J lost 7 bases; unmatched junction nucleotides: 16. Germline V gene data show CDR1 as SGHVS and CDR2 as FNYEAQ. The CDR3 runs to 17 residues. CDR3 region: CASSLDRGIPRGQPQHF. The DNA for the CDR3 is TGTGCCAGCAGTTTGGACAGGGGAATTCCGCGAGGGCAGCCCCAGCATTTT. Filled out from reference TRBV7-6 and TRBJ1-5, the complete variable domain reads GAGVSQSPRYKVTKRGQDVALRCDPISGHVSLYWYRQALGQGPEFLTYFNYEAQQDKSGLPNDRFSAERPEGSISTLTIQRTEQRDSAMYRCASSLDRGIPRGQPQHFGDGTRLSIL.

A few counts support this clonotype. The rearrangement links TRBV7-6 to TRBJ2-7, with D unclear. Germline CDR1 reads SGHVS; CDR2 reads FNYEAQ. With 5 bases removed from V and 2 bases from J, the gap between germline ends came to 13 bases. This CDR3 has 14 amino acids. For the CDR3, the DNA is TGTGCCAGCAGCCACCAACTGAATGCCTACGAGCAGTACTTC. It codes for CASSHQLNAYEQYF.

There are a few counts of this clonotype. CDR3: CASSILAVATHEQFF. The CDR3 region has the DNA TGTGCCAGTAGTATTTTAGCGGTGGCGACCCATGAGCAGTTCTTC. The chain joins TRBV19 to TRBJ2-1; TRBD2 is a possible D gene (6 bases). V shed 3 bases and J shed 8 bases, with 17 bases lying between them. The length of the CDR3 is 15 residues. From germline, CDR1 is LNHDA and CDR2 SQIVND (reference sequence).

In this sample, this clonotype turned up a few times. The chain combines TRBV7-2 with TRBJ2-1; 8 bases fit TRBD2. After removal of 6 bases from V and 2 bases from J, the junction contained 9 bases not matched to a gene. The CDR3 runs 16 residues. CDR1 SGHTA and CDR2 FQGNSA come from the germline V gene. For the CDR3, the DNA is TGTGCCAGCAGACCAACCGGGGGGGCCGCCTACAATGAGCAGTTCTTC. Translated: CASRPTGGAAYNEQFF.

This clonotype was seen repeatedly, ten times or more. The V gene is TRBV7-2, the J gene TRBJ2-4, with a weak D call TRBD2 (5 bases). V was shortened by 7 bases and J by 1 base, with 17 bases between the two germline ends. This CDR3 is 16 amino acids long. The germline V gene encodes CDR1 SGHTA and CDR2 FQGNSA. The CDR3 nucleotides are TGTGCCAGCATCCTTACACGCGGGTGGGCCAAAAACATTCAGTACTTC. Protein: CASILTRGWAKNIQYF. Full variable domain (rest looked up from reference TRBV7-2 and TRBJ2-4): GAGVSQSPSNKVTEKGKDVELRCDPISGHTALYWYRQSLGQGLEFLIYFQGNSAPDKSGLPSDRFSAERTGGSVSTLTIQRTQQEDSAVYLCASILTRGWAKNIQYFGAGTRLSVL.

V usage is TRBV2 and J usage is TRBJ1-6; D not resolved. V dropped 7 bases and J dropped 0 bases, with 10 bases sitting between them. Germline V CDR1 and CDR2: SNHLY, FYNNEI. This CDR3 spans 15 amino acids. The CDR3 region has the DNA TGTGCCAGCAAGGTCGGCTCCTCCTATAATTCACCCCTCCACTTT. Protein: CASKVGSSYNSPLHF.

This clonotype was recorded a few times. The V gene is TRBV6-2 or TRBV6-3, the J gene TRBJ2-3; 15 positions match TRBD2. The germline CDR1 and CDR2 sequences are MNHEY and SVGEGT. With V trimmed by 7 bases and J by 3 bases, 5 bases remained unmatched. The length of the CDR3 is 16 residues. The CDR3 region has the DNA TGTGCCAGCACCCCGGGACTAGCGGGGGGAACAGATACGCAGTATTTT. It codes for CASTPGLAGGTDTQYF.

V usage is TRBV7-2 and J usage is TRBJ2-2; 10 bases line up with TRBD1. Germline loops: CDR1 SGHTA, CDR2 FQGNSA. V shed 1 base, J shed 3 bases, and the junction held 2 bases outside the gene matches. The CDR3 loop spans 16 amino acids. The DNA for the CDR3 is TGTGCCAGCAGCTTAGGGGACAGGGGTGACACCGGGGAGCTGTTTTTT. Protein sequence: CASSLGDRGDTGELFF.

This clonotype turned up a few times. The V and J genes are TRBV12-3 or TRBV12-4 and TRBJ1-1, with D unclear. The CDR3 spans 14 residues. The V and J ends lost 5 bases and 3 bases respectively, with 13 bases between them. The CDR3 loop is CASSLLTVDTEAFF. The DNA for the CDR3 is TGTGCCAGCAGTCTTCTTACAGTTGACACTGAAGCTTTCTTT.

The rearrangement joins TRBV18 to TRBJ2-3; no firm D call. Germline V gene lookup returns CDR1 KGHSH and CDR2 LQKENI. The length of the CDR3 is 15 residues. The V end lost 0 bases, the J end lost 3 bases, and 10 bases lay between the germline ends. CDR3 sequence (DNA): TGTGCCAGCTCACCACCACTCGAAGGGACAGATACGCAGTATTTT. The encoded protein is CASSPPLEGTDTQYF.

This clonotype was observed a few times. CDR3 sequence: CASSVSLAGGQETQYF. DNA of the CDR3: TGTGCCAGCAGCGTTTCTCTAGCGGGGGGACAAGAGACCCAGTACTTC. The V and J genes are TRBV6-1 and TRBJ2-5, with 11 bases lining up with TRBD2. The CDR3 sequence is 16 residues long. V lost 6 bases and J lost 2; bases outside the gene matches: 8. CDR1 MNHNS and CDR2 SASEGT come from the germline V gene.

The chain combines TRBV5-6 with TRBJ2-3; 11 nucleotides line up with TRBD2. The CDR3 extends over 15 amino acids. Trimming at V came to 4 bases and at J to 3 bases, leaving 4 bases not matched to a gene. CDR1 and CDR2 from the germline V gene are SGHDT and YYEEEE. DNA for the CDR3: TGTGCCAGCAGCCCGGTAGCGGGGGGGACAGATACGCAGTATTTT. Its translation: CASSPVAGGTDTQYF.

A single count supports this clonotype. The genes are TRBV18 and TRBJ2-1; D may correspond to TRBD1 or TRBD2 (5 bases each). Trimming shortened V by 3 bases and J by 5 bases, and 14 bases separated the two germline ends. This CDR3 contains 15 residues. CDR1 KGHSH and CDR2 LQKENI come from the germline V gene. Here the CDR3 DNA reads TGTGCCAGCTCACCGCAGGACGAGGGGAACAATGAGCAGTTCTTC. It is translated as CASSPQDEGNNEQFF.

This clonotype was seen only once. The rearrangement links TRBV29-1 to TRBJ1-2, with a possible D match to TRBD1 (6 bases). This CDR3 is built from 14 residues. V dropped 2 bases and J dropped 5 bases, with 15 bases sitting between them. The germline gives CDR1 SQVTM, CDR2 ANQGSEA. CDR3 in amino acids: CSVERGAFPYGYTF. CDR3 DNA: TGCAGCGTTGAACGGGGGGCCTTTCCATATGGCTACACCTTC. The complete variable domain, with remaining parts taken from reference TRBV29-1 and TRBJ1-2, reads SAVISQKPSRDICQRGTSLTIQCQVDSQVTMMFWYRQQPGQSLTLIATANQGSEATYESGFVIDKFPISRPNLTFSTLTVSNMSPEDSSIYLCSVERGAFPYGYTFGSGTRLTVV.

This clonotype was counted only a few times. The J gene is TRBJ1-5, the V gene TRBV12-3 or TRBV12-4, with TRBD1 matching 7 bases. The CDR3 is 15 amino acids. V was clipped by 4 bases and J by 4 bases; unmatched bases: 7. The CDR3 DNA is TGTGCCAGCAGTTCGTCAGCGACAGGGAATCAGCCCCAGCATTTT. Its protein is CASSSSATGNQPQHF.

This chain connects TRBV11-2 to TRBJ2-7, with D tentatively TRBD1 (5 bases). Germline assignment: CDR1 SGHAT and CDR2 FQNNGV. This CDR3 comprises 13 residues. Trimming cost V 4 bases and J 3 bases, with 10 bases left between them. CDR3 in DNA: TGTGCCAGCAGCTCGGCAGGGAACTACGAGCAGTACTTC. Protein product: CASSSAGNYEQYF.

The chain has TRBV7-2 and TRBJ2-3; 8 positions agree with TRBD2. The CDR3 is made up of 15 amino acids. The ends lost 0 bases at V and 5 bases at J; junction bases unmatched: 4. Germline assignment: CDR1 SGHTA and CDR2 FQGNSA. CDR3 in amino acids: CASSLAGTSLDTQYF. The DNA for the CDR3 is TGTGCCAGCAGCTTAGCGGGGACTAGTTTAGATACGCAGTATTTT.

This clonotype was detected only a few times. The CDR3 bases are TGTGCCACCAGTGACACGACAGGAAGCAACACCGGGGAGCTGTTTTTT. It codes for CATSDTTGSNTGELFF. This chain uses TRBV24-1 with TRBJ2-2, with a weak D call TRBD1 (6 bases). The V and J ends lost 4 bases and 2 bases respectively, with 13 bases between them. From germline, CDR1 is KGHDR and CDR2 SFDVKD. This CDR3 has 16 residues.

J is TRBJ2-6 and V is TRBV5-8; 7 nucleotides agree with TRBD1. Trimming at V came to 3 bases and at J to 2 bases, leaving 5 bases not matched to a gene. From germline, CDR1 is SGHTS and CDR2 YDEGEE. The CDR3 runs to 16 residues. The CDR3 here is CASSWDSIAGANVLTF. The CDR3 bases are TGTGCCAGCAGCTGGGACAGTATCGCTGGGGCCAACGTCCTGACTTTC.

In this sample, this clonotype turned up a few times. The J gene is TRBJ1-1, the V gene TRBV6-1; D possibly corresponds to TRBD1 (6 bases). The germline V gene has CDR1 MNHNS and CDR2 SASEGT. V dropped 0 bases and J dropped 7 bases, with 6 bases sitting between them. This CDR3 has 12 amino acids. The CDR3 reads CASSEATGEAFF. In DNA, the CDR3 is TGTGCCAGCAGTGAAGCGACAGGTGAAGCTTTCTTT.

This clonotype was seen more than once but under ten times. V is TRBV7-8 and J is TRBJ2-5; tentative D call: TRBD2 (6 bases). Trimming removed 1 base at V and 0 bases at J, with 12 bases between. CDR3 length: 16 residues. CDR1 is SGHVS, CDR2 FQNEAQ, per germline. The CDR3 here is CASSLGGRTHQETQYF. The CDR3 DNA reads TGTGCCAGCAGCTTAGGGGGGAGGACACACCAAGAGACCCAGTACTTC.

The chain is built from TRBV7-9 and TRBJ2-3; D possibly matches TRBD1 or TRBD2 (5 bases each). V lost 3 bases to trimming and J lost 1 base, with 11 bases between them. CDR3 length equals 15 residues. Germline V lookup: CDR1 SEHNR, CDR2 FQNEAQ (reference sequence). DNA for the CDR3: TGTGCCAGCAGCTTCCGGGACCGGCGCACAGATACGCAGTATTTT. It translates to CASSFRDRRTDTQYF. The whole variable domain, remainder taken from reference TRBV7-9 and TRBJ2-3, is DTGVSQNPRHKITKRGQNVTFRCDPISEHNRLYWYRQTLGQGPEFLTYFQNEAQLEKSRLLSDRFSAERPKGSFSTLEIQRTEQGDSAMYLCASSFRDRRTDTQYFGPGTRLTVL.

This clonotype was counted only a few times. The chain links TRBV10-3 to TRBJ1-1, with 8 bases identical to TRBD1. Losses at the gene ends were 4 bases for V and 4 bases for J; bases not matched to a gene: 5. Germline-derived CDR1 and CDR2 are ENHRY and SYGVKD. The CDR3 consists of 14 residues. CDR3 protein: CAISGGQAITEAFF. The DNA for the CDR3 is TGTGCCATCAGTGGGGGACAGGCGATCACTGAAGCTTTCTTT.

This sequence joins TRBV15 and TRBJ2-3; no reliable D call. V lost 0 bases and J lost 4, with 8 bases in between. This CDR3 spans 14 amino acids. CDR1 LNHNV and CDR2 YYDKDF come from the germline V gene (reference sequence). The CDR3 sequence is CATSRDFGADTQYF. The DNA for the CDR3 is TGTGCCACCAGCAGAGATTTTGGCGCAGATACGCAGTATTTT.

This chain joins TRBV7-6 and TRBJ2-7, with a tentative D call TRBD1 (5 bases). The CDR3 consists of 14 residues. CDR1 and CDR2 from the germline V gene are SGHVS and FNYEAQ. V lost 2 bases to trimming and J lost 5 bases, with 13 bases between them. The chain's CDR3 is CASSLYLGRDEQYF. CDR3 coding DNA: TGTGCCAGCAGCTTATATCTTGGCAGGGACGAGCAGTACTTC.

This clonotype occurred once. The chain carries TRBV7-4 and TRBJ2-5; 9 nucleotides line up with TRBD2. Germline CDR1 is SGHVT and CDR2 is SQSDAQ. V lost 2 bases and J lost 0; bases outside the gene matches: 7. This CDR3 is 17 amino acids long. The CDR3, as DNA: TGTGCCAGCAGCTTACCCTCTAGCGGGGAGTACCAAGAGACCCAGTACTTC. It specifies CASSLPSSGEYQETQYF.

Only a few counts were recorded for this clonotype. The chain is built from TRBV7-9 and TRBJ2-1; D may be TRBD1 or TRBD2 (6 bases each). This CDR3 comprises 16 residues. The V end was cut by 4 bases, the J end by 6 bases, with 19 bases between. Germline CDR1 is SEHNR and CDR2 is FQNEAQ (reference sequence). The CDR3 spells CASSYTGAPSPNEQFF. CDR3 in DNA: TGTGCCAGCAGCTATACGGGGGCCCCAAGTCCCAATGAGCAGTTCTTC.